This T cell receptor (beta chain) was sequenced for a study of pediatric ulcerative colitis. Whole-study context: Ulcerative colitis patients had pancolitis or left-sided colitis, with confirming histology.

Generated by immunoSEQ multiplex PCR, the TCRdb table keeps only in-frame clones and is missing some. The sample has about 36,000 clones, over 80% seen once; the top ten hold around 23%. Ulcerative colitis patients received no immunosuppressive medication before the diagnostic colonoscopy. Comments on this clone: The antigen remains undetermined.

The study, taken as a whole, reports: In rectum, acute severe colitis had expanded clones and less diversity. Compared with controls, ulcerative colitis showed greater blood-rectum clone sharing.

This TCR was sampled from a girl aged 10-17 years with moderate ulcerative colitis. The sequenced sample was blood.

Here the CDR3 reads CASSLRRGASYEQYF. For the CDR3, the DNA is TGTGCCAGCAGCTTGAGACGGGGGGCCTCCTACGAGCAGTACTTC. The chain recombines TRBV13 with TRBJ2-7; TRBD2 is a possible D gene (7 bases). CDR3 length: 15 amino acids. Germline CDR1 and CDR2: PRHDT and FYEKMQ (reference sequence). Trimming pared 3 bases from V and 0 bases from J, leaving 12 bases between.